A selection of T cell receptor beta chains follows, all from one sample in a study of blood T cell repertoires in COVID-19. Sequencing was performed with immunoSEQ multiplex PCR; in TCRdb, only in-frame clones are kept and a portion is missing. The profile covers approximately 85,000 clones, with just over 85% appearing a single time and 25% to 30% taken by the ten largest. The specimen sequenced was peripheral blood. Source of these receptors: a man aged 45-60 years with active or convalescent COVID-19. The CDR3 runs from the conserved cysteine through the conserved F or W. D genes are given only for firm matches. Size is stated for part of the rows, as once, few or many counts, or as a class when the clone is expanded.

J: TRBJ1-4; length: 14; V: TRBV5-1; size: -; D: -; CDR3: CASNPTGGEEKLFF; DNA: TGCGCCAGCAACCCTACAGGTGGAGAAGAAAAACTGTTTTTT
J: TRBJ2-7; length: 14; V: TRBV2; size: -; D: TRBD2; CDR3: CASRPTSGSYEQYF; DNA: TGTGCCAGCAGACCGACTAGCGGGTCCTACGAGCAGTACTTC
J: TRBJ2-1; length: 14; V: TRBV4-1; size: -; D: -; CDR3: CASSQALFSNEQFF; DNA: TGCGCCAGCAGCCAAGCCCTATTTTCCAATGAGCAGTTCTTC
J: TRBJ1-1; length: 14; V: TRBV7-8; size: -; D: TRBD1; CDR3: CASSLGQGQVEAFF; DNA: TGTGCCAGCAGCTTGGGACAGGGACAGGTAGAAGCTTTCTTT
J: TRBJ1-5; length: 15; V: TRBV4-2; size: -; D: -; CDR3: CASSQDAISNQPQHF; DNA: TGTGCCAGCAGCCAAGATGCGATTAGCAATCAGCCCCAGCATTTT
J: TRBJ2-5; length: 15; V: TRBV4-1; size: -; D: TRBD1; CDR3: CASSRGDRGSETQYF; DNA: TGCGCCAGCAGCCGAGGAGACAGGGGGAGTGAGACCCAGTACTTC
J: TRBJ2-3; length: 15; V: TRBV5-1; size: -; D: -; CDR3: CASRSGRGSTDTQYF; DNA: TGCGCCAGCAGATCGGGCAGGGGAAGCACAGATACGCAGTATTTT
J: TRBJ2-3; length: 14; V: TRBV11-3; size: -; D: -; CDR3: CASSLASSTDTQYF; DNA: TGTGCCAGCAGCCTAGCTAGCAGCACAGATACGCAGTATTTT
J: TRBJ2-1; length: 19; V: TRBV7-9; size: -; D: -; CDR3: CASSLTSGSLLHSSGEQFF; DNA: TGTGCCAGCAGCTTAACGTCTGGGTCGCTTCTCCATTCGTCCGGGGAGCAGTTCTTC
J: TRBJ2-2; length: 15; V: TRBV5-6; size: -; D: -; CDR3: CASSDRTDYTGELFF; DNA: TGTGCCAGCAGCGACCGGACTGACTACACCGGGGAGCTGTTTTTT
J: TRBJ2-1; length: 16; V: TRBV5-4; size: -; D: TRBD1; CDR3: CASSPNPTGGNNEQFF; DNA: TGTGCCAGCAGCCCTAACCCGACAGGGGGTAACAATGAGCAGTTCTTC
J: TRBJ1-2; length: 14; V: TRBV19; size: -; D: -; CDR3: CASIRKGDTGGYTF; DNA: TGTGCCAGTATCCGAAAGGGGGACACGGGAGGCTACACCTTC
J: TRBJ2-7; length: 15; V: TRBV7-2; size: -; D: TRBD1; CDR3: CASSTGTGATYEQYF; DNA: TGTGCCAGCAGCACCGGGACAGGGGCGACCTACGAGCAGTACTTC
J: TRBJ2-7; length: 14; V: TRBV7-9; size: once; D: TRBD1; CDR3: CASVPGQESYEQYF; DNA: TGTGCCAGCGTCCCGGGACAGGAATCCTACGAGCAGTACTTC
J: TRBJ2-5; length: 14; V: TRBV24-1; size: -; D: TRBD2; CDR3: CATSIAGDQETQYF; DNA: TGTGCCACCAGTATAGCGGGGGACCAAGAGACCCAGTACTTC
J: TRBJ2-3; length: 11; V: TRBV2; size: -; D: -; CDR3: CASRGLDTQYF; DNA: TGTGCCAGCAGGGGCTTAGATACGCAGTATTTT
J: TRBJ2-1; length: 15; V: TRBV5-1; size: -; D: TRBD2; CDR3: CASSFLTSGVNEQFF; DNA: TGCGCCAGCAGCTTCCTCACTAGCGGGGTCAATGAGCAGTTCTTC
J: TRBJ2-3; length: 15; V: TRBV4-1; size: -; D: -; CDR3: CASRSSGFSTDTQYF; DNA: TGCGCCAGCAGGTCCAGCGGGTTTAGCACAGATACGCAGTATTTT
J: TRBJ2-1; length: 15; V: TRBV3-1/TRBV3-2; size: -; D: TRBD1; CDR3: CASSPTGGSYNEQFF; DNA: TGTGCCAGCAGCCCGACAGGGGGCTCCTACAATGAGCAGTTCTTC
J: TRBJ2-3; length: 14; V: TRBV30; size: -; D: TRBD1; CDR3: CAWSGTGAGDTQYF; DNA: TGTGCCTGGAGTGGGACAGGGGCAGGAGATACGCAGTATTTT
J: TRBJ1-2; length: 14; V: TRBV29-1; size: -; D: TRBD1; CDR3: CSVEVTGQGKSYTF; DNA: TGCAGCGTTGAAGTAACGGGACAGGGTAAAAGCTACACCTTC
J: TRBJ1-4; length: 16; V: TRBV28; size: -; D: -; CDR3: CASSAAAQTLGEKLFF; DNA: TGTGCCAGCAGTGCGGCGGCTCAGACCTTGGGTGAAAAACTGTTTTTT
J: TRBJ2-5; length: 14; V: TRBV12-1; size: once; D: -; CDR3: CASSCRGPEETQYF; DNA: TGTGCCAGCAGCTGCAGGGGGCCTGAAGAGACCCAGTACTTC
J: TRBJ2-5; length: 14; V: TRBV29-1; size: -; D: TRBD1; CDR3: CSVERDRLQETQYF; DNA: TGCAGCGTTGAACGGGACAGGTTACAAGAGACCCAGTACTTC
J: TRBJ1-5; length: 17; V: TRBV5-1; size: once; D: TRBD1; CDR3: CASSLDGQGSFPQPQHF; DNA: TGCGCCAGCAGCTTGGATGGACAGGGGAGCTTTCCTCAGCCCCAGCATTTT
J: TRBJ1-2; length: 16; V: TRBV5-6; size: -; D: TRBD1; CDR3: CASSILGRRGQDGYTF; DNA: TGTGCCAGCAGCATCCTTGGAAGGAGGGGGCAAGATGGCTACACCTTC
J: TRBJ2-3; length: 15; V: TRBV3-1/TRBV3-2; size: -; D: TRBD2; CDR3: CASSRTLAGGDTQYF; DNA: TGTGCCAGCAGTCGGACCCTAGCGGGGGGTGATACGCAGTATTTT
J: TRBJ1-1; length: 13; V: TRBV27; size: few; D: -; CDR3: CASSLEGSTEAFF; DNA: TGTGCCAGCAGTTTAGAAGGGAGCACTGAAGCTTTCTTT
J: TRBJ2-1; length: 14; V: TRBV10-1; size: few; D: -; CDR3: CASSVANSYNEQFF; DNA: TGCGCCAGCAGTGTGGCAAACTCCTACAATGAGCAGTTCTTC
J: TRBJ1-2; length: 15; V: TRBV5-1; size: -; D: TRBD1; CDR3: CASSYRQGSAPGYTF; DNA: TGCGCCAGCAGTTACAGACAGGGTTCCGCACCTGGCTACACCTTC
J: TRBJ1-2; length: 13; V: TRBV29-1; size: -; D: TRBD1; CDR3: CSVERGRGYGYTF; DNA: TGCAGCGTTGAACGGGGCAGGGGGTATGGCTACACCTTC